The rows below give T cell receptor beta chains drawn from one sample of a study of beta chain features in type 1 diabetes. Assay used: immunoSEQ multiplex PCR; TCRdb lists only in-frame clones, some missing. This sample has fewer than 400,000 clones, with 8% found just once. The sample consisted of central memory CD4+ T cells from blood. All receptors come from a woman younger than 35 in good health. Each CDR3 is given with its conserved first and last residue. The D gene is left open where the match is weak. Clone size is not always given. Where it is, it says once, few, many or a class for expanded clones.

j_call,clone_size,d_call,v_call,cdr3_length,cdr3_aa,cdr3_nt
TRBJ1-5,few,TRBD1,TRBV18,14,CASSDRASHQPQHF,TGTGCCAGCTCAGACAGGGCGAGTCATCAGCCCCAGCATTTT
TRBJ2-1,few,-,TRBV29-1,14,CSVGGAGIYNEQFF,TGCAGCGTTGGTGGCGCGGGAATCTACAATGAGCAGTTCTTC
TRBJ2-7,-,-,TRBV2,11,CASSDNYEQYF,TGTGCCAGCAGTGACAACTACGAGCAGTACTTC
TRBJ1-2,many,-,TRBV18,15,CASSPPSTGLYGYTF,TGTGCCAGCTCACCACCATCGACAGGCCTTTATGGCTACACCTTC
TRBJ2-3,-,-,TRBV18,13,CASSRQNTDTQYF,TGTGCCAGCTCACGTCAGAACACAGATACGCAGTATTTT
TRBJ2-7,-,TRBD2,TRBV27,14,CASSSASGSYEQYF,TGTGCCAGCAGTTCGGCTAGCGGCTCCTACGAGCAGTACTTC
TRBJ1-5,-,-,TRBV7-2,15,CASSSTGSRVQPQHF,TGTGCCAGCAGCTCTACTGGAAGTAGGGTCCAGCCCCAGCATTTT
TRBJ2-1,many,-,TRBV7-2,12,CASSLYYNEQFF,TGTGCCAGCAGCTTATATTACAATGAGCAGTTCTTC
TRBJ2-1,-,-,TRBV19,14,CASAGIQSYNEQFF,TGTGCCAGTGCCGGGATCCAGTCGTACAATGAGCAGTTCTTC
TRBJ1-1,-,-,TRBV18,13,CASSRDSNTEAFF,TGTGCCAGCTCACGGGACTCGAACACTGAAGCTTTCTTT
TRBJ2-7,-,-,TRBV15,15,CATSRDPGFSYEQYF,TGTGCCACCAGCAGAGACCCCGGATTTTCCTACGAGCAGTACTTC
TRBJ2-5,-,-,TRBV7-2,12,CASSLVSNTQYF,TGTGCCAGCAGCTTAGTGTCGAATACCCAGTACTTC
TRBJ2-1,few,TRBD2,TRBV28,15,CASSQPGLAGNEQFF,TGTGCCAGCAGCCAACCGGGACTAGCAGGCAATGAGCAGTTCTTC
TRBJ2-2,-,-,TRBV6-5,14,CASSATLATRELFF,TGTGCCAGCAGTGCAACACTAGCAACAAGGGAGCTGTTTTTT
TRBJ1-1,few,-,TRBV6-5,12,CASSLRETGAFF,TGTGCCAGCAGTTTAAGGGAGACGGGAGCTTTCTTT
TRBJ1-4,many,-,TRBV7-2,14,CASSPSGVNEKLFF,TGTGCCAGCAGCCCCTCCGGGGTTAATGAAAAACTGTTTTTT
TRBJ2-1,-,TRBD2,TRBV7-9,15,CASSPGLAGVNEQFF,TGTGCCAGCAGCCCGGGACTAGCGGGAGTTAATGAGCAGTTCTTC
TRBJ2-2,-,-,TRBV7-8,15,CASSGGREIAGELFF,TGTGCCAGCAGCGGGGGTCGGGAGATCGCCGGGGAGCTGTTTTTT
TRBJ2-2,few,TRBD2,TRBV9,19,CASSVRPLSGTTNTGELFF,TGTGCCAGCAGCGTAAGGCCCCTGAGCGGGACCACGAACACCGGGGAGCTGTTTTTT
TRBJ2-1,many,TRBD2,TRBV5-4,17,CASSLKAGTSVDREQFF,TGTGCCAGCAGCTTGAAAGCCGGGACTAGCGTTGATCGTGAGCAGTTCTTC
TRBJ1-3,few,-,TRBV18,16,CASSLLKDDSGNTIYF,TGTGCCAGCTCACTACTGAAGGACGATTCTGGAAACACCATATATTTT
TRBJ2-2,-,TRBD2,TRBV5-1,16,CASSVSGTTNTGELFF,TGCGCCAGCAGCGTATCCGGGACTACTAACACCGGGGAGCTGTTTTTT
TRBJ2-2,-,-,TRBV19,13,CASSDRGTGELFF,TGTGCCAGTAGCGATAGAGGCACCGGGGAGCTGTTTTTT
TRBJ2-3,-,TRBD2,TRBV7-2,18,CASSPHGLAGGSADTQYF,TGTGCCAGCAGCCCCCACGGACTAGCGGGAGGGAGCGCAGATACGCAGTATTTT
TRBJ1-2,few,TRBD1,TRBV10-3,16,CASSYLRTGGSYGYTF,TGTGCCAGCAGTTACCTCAGGACAGGGGGCAGCTATGGCTACACCTTC
TRBJ2-7,-,-,TRBV19,14,CASLVTGTNYEQYF,TGTGCCAGTTTAGTTACGGGAACGAACTACGAGCAGTACTTC
TRBJ2-5,few,-,TRBV11-2,14,CASSLGTVAETQYF,TGTGCCAGCAGCTTAGGGACAGTGGCAGAGACCCAGTACTTC
TRBJ1-1,few,-,TRBV7-9,15,CASSPRGGGNTEAFF,TGTGCCAGCAGCCCCCGGGGAGGGGGAAACACTGAAGCTTTCTTT
TRBJ2-3,-,TRBD1,TRBV19,13,CASTGQGRNTQYF,TGTGCCAGCACGGGACAGGGGAGGAATACGCAGTATTTT
TRBJ2-5,few,TRBD2,TRBV11-2,15,CASSLPAGGGETQYF,TGTGCCAGCAGCTTGCCGGCGGGAGGGGGGGAGACCCAGTACTTC
TRBJ2-1,-,-,TRBV5-5,14,CASSLTLGDNEQFF,TGTGCCAGCAGCTTGACCCTAGGGGACAATGAGCAGTTCTTC
TRBJ2-1,many,-,TRBV7-9,18,CASSRRQTGSLGVNEQFF,TGTGCCAGCAGCCGAAGACAGACAGGTTCATTAGGGGTTAATGAGCAGTTCTTC
TRBJ2-1,many,TRBD2,TRBV18,11,CASSAGGSQFF,TGTGCCAGCTCAGCGGGGGGTTCTCAGTTCTTC
TRBJ2-1,many,-,TRBV21-1,14,CASSIQREMDEQFF,TGTGCCAGCAGCATCCAGCGGGAGATGGATGAGCAGTTCTTC
TRBJ1-2,-,TRBD1,TRBV4-3,15,CASSQGTQGNYGYTF,TGCGCCAGCAGCCAAGGAACACAGGGGAACTATGGCTACACCTTC
TRBJ1-2,few,-,TRBV14,14,CASSQDGADYGYTF,TGTGCCAGCAGCCAAGATGGGGCAGACTATGGCTACACCTTC
TRBJ2-5,few,TRBD1,TRBV5-1,15,CASSPSGTVDETQYF,TGCGCCAGCAGCCCCTCCGGGACAGTTGACGAGACCCAGTACTTC
TRBJ2-7,few,-,TRBV21-1,21,CASRRYYREGRPSGSSHEQYF,TGTGCCAGCCGTCGGTATTACAGGGAGGGAAGACCTAGCGGGAGTTCCCACGAGCAGTACTTC
TRBJ2-3,few,-,TRBV6-6,13,CASIGSSTDTQYF,TGTGCCAGCATCGGGAGTAGCACAGATACGCAGTATTTT
TRBJ1-4,-,TRBD1,TRBV7-2,16,CASSLVLGGVGEKLFF,TGTGCCAGCAGCTTAGTTTTAGGGGGCGTGGGTGAAAAACTGTTTTTT
TRBJ1-2,many,-,TRBV4-1,11,CASTAGYGYTF,TGCGCCAGCACGGCCGGTTATGGCTACACCTTC
TRBJ2-3,few,TRBD2,TRBV28,17,CASSNGLAKTSTDTQYF,TGTGCCAGCAGTAACGGACTAGCCAAAACTAGCACAGATACGCAGTATTTT
TRBJ2-1,many,-,TRBV18,15,CASSPPTGGSGEQFF,TGTGCCAGCTCACCACCCACCGGAGGGTCGGGGGAGCAGTTCTTC
TRBJ1-2,-,-,TRBV28,12,CASSLTNYGYTF,TGTGCCAGCAGTTTGACTAACTATGGCTACACCTTC
TRBJ1-5,many,-,TRBV7-6,14,CASSLVAGDQPQHF,TGTGCCAGCAGCTTAGTTGCAGGGGATCAGCCCCAGCATTTT
TRBJ1-4,-,-,TRBV5-4,12,CASSSDREKLFF,TGTGCCAGCAGCTCAGACAGGGAAAAACTGTTTTTT
TRBJ1-5,many,-,TRBV2,15,CASSPGQTQNQPQHF,TGTGCCAGCAGTCCGGGACAAACCCAGAATCAGCCCCAGCATTTT
TRBJ2-7,few,TRBD2,TRBV2,12,CASSESGGEQYF,TGTGCCAGCAGTGAATCCGGGGGGGAGCAGTACTTC
TRBJ2-1,many,TRBD2,TRBV23-1,14,CAAPVAGPPDEQFF,TGCGCCGCCCCGGTAGCGGGACCCCCCGATGAGCAGTTCTTC
TRBJ2-7,few,-,TRBV20-1,10,CSARDEEQYF,TGCAGTGCTAGAGACGAGGAGCAGTACTTC
TRBJ2-2,few,TRBD2,TRBV5-6,15,CASSLGLTNTGELFF,TGTGCCAGCAGCCTGGGACTAACAAACACCGGGGAGCTGTTTTTT
TRBJ2-3,few,TRBD2,TRBV4-1,16,CASSQEASGSSDTQYF,TGCGCCAGCAGCCAAGAGGCTAGCGGGAGCTCCGATACGCAGTATTTT
TRBJ2-7,-,-,TRBV29-1,12,CSVEGGAYEQYF,TGCAGCGTTGAAGGTGGGGCCTACGAGCAGTACTTC
TRBJ2-3,-,TRBD2,TRBV7-8,16,CASSGGGWGTTDTQYF,TGTGCCAGCAGCGGCGGGGGTTGGGGTACCACAGATACGCAGTATTTT